The sequence of this T cell receptor beta chain was determined in a study of siplizumab effects on memory and regulatory T cells. About 9.8 x 10^4 TCR templates per sample were sequenced. Repertoires were generated with immunoSEQ multiplex PCR, while TCRdb's copy carries only in-frame clones and drops some. Among about 100,000 clones, around 92% were seen once, and the ten largest hold about 0.15%. On this clone itself: What it binds is unknown.

Regarding the study as a whole: Unstimulated subsets contained matches for only a minor fraction of alloreactive clones. Mappable alloreactive CD4+ clones averaged roughly 69% Treg-derived with siplizumab versus about 28% in controls. Proliferating siplizumab-cultured Tregs lacked confirmed suppressive function.

This sequence was found in a human donor in good health. The source material was CD4+ T cells sorted from blood.

The CDR3 protein is CASSSPDRTGELFF. The CDR3 DNA sequence: TGTGCCAGCAGTTCGCCTGACAGAACCGGGGAGCTGTTTTTT. The chain has TRBV27 and TRBJ2-2, with a tentative D call TRBD1 (5 bases). Germline CDR1 is MNHEY and CDR2 is SMNVEV (reference sequence). CDR3 size: 14 residues. The V end was cut by 4 bases, the J end by 5 bases, with 11 bases between.